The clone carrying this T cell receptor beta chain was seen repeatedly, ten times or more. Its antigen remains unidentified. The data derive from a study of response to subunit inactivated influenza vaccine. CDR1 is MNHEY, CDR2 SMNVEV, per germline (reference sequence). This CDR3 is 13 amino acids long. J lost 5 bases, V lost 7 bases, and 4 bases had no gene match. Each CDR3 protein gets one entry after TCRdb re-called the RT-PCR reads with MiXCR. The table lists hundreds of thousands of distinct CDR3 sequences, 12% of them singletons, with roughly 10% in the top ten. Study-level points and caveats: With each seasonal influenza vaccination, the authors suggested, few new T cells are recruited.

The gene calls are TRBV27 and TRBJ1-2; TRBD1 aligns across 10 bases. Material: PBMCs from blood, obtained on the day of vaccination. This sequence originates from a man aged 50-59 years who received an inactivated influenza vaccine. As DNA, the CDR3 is TGTGCCAGCAAACGGACAGGGGGGTATGGCTACACCTTC. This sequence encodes CASKRTGGYGYTF.